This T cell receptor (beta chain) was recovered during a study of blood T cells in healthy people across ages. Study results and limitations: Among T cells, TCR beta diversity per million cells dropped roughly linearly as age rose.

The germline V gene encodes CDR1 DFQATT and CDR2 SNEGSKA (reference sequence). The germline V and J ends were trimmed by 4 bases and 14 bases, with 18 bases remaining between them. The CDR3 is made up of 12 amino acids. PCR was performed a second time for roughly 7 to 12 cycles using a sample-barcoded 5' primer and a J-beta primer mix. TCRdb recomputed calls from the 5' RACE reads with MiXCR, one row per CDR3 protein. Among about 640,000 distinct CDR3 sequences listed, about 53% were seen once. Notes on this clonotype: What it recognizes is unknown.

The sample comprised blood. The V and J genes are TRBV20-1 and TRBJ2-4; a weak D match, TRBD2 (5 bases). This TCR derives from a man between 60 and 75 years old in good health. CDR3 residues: CSATRSDYEKYF. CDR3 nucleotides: TGCAGTGCTACTAGAAGCGACTACGAGAAGTACTTC.